The 21 T cell receptor beta chains given below trace back to one sample, sequenced in a study of blood T cell repertoires in COVID-19. Clones were sequenced by immunoSEQ multiplex PCR, and TCRdb holds only the in-frame ones, with some missing. The table records more than 250,000 clones, almost 85% of them present only once. The source material was peripheral blood. The receptors originated from a man aged 45 to 65 with active or convalescent COVID-19.

Regarding this clone: The sample contains more than one DNA sequence encoding this CDR3. The chain joins TRBV27 to TRBJ1-5, with TRBD1 matching over 7 bases. Germline CDR1 is MNHEY and CDR2 is SMNVEV (reference sequence). CDR3 length: 18 amino acids. V was pared by 1 base and J by 0 bases, with 9 bases of the junction left unmatched. CDR3 protein: CASSLYYRGPYSNQPQHF. CDR3 coding DNA: TGTGCCAGCAGTTTATACTACAGGGGCCCCTATAGCAATCAGCCCCAGCATTTT.

The genes are TRBV15 and TRBJ2-5, with 7 bases identical to TRBD2. V lost 1 base to trimming and J lost 3 bases; unmatched junction nucleotides: 11. The CDR3 totals 17 residues. The germline V gene encodes CDR1 LNHNV and CDR2 YYDKDF (reference sequence). CDR3 region: CATSRGVGRSGEETQYF. CDR3 nucleotides: TGTGCCACCAGCAGAGGCGTCGGTCGCAGCGGGGAAGAGACCCAGTACTTC. The variable domain in full, completed from reference TRBV15 and TRBJ2-5, reads DAMVIQNPRYQVTQFGKPVTLSCSQTLNHNVMYWYQQKSSQAPKLLFHYYDKDFNNEADTPDNFQSRRPNTSFCFLDIRSPGLGDTAMYLCATSRGVGRSGEETQYFGPGTRLLVL.

V and J are TRBV30 and TRBJ1-6; D unclear. V gave up 3 bases and J gave up 2 bases, with 8 bases separating them. This CDR3 is built from 14 residues. Germline V gene lookup returns CDR1 GTSNPN and CDR2 SVGIG (reference sequence). CDR3 protein: CAWRVETYNSPLHF. DNA for the CDR3: TGTGCCTGGAGGGTTGAGACCTATAATTCACCCCTCCACTTT.

V gene TRBV7-8 combines with J gene TRBJ1-5; D might be TRBD1 (5 bases). The CDR3 runs to 13 residues. V dropped 4 bases and J dropped 6 bases, with 10 bases sitting between them. Germline loops: CDR1 SGHVS, CDR2 FQNEAQ. The CDR3 DNA follows: TGTGCCAGCAGCTCGTCAGGGCTTCAGCCCCAGCATTTT. It translates to CASSSSGLQPQHF.

The CDR3 nucleotides read TGTGCCAGCAGCTTGGGGGGACAGAGATACGAGCAGTACTTC. Translated: CASSLGGQRYEQYF. The chain employs TRBV5-5 and TRBJ2-7, with 7 bases identical to TRBD1. Germline assignment: CDR1 SGHKS and CDR2 YYEKEE (reference sequence). CDR3 length equals 14 residues. J lost 4 bases, V lost 0 bases, and 4 bases had no gene match.

This clone was observed a few times. The CDR3 spells CASSLGELTQYF. The CDR3, as DNA: TGTGCCAGCAGCTTGGGGGAGCTCACGCAGTATTTT. The chain has TRBV5-4 and TRBJ2-3; maybe TRBD2 (5 bases). Germline-derived CDR1 and CDR2 are SGHNT and YYREEE (reference sequence). The V and J ends lost 0 bases and 9 bases respectively, with 8 bases between them. The CDR3 is 12 residues long.

This sequence joins TRBV9 and TRBJ2-5, with D uncertain. Between the trimmed V and J ends, which lost 2 bases and 1 base, there was a span of 12 bases. Looked up from germline, CDR1 is SGDLS and CDR2 is YYNGEE. The CDR3 consists of 15 residues. The CDR3 DNA follows: TGTGCCAGCAGCGTCTCCCTCCGAGCCCAAGAGACCCAGTACTTC. Translating it yields CASSVSLRAQETQYF. Combining the CDR3 with reference TRBV9 and TRBJ2-5 gives the whole variable domain DSGVTQTPKHLITATGQRVTLRCSPRSGDLSVYWYQQSLDQGLQFLIQYYNGEERAKGNILERFSAQQFPDLHSELNLSSLELGDSALYFCASSVSLRAQETQYFGPGTRLLVL.

This chain uses TRBV1 with TRBJ1-1. TRBV1 is recorded as a pseudogene. CDR3 size: 14 residues. Here the CDR3 reads CTSSQDLEYTEAFF. In DNA form, the CDR3 reads TGCACCAGCAGCCAAGATTTGGAGTACACTGAAGCTTTCTTT.

This clone was seen once. The same CDR3 can be traced to other DNA sequences in this sample. This rearrangement joins TRBV18 to TRBJ2-7, with TRBD2 identical over 7 bases. The CDR3 contains 13 residues. Germline CDR1 KGHSH, CDR2 LQKENI. The trim removed 3 bases at V and 4 bases at J, leaving 3 bases unmatched. As DNA, the CDR3 is TGTGCCAGCTCACCCTCCGGGGGGTACGAGCAGTACTTC. Encoded protein: CASSPSGGYEQYF.

This clone was detected only once. V and J are TRBV28 and TRBJ1-1; TRBD1 might be the D (5 bases). Trimming took 7 bases from V and 4 from J, leaving 13 bases between them. This CDR3 is 13 amino acids long. Germline V gives CDR1 MDHEN, CDR2 SYDVKM. CDR3 in amino acids: CASNLGGGTEAFF. CDR3 nucleotide sequence: TGTGCCAGCAATCTGGGGGGAGGCACTGAAGCTTTCTTT.

The chain has TRBV10-3 and TRBJ2-5; 10 bases are a match to TRBD1. From germline, CDR1 is ENHRY and CDR2 SYGVKD. The CDR3 totals 14 residues. V was pared by 6 bases and J by 2 bases, with 3 bases of the junction left unmatched. The CDR3 coding sequence is TGTGCCATCAGAAAGGACAGGGGGCAAGAGACCCAGTACTTC. This encodes CAIRKDRGQETQYF.

The chain combines TRBV30 with TRBJ2-1; 8 bases map to TRBD2. V shed 0 bases, J shed 8 bases, and the junction held 0 bases outside the gene matches. This CDR3 comprises 12 residues. Germline V CDR1 and CDR2: GTSNPN, SVGIG (reference sequence). CDR3: CAWSVAGDEQFF. The CDR3 DNA is TGTGCCTGGAGTGTAGCGGGAGATGAGCAGTTCTTC. Supplemented by reference TRBV30 and TRBJ2-1, the full variable domain reads SQTIHQWPATLVQPVGSPLSLECTVEGTSNPNLYWYRQAAGRGLQLLFYSVGIGQISSEVPQNLSASRPQDRQFILSSKKLLLSDSGFYLCAWSVAGDEQFFGPGTRLTVL.

The rearrangement joins TRBV15 to TRBJ1-2; D may be TRBD1 (5 bases). The germline V gene has CDR1 LNHNV and CDR2 YYDKDF (reference sequence). The V end was cut by 0 bases, the J end by 4 bases, with 9 bases between. The CDR3 spans 14 residues. CDR3 sequence reads: CATSRDTQAYGYTF. The CDR3 DNA follows: TGTGCCACCAGCAGAGATACACAGGCCTATGGCTACACCTTC. The variable domain in full, with the rest retrieved from reference TRBV15 and TRBJ1-2, is DAMVIQNPRYQVTQFGKPVTLSCSQTLNHNVMYWYQQKSSQAPKLLFHYYDKDFNNEADTPDNFQSRRPNTSFCFLDIRSPGLGDTAMYLCATSRDTQAYGYTFGSGTRLTVV.

The rearrangement joins TRBV18 to TRBJ1-5, with 8 nucleotides matching TRBD1. The ends lost 6 bases at V and 0 bases at J; junction bases unmatched: 7. The germline V gene encodes CDR1 KGHSH and CDR2 LQKENI. The CDR3 is 16 amino acids. In DNA form, the CDR3 reads TGTGCCAGCTCCAGACAGGGGCCTGGTAGCAATCAGCCCCAGCATTTT. It is translated as CASSRQGPGSNQPQHF. The full variable domain, rest sourced from reference TRBV18 and TRBJ1-5, is NAGVMQNPRHLVRRRGQEARLRCSPMKGHSHVYWYRQLPEEGLKFMVYLQKENIIDESGMPKERFSAEFPKEGPSILRIQQVVRGDSAAYFCASSRQGPGSNQPQHFGDGTRLSIL.

This sequence joins TRBV4-2 and TRBJ2-5; a possible D gene is TRBD2 (5 bases). From germline, CDR1 is LGHNA and CDR2 YNFKEQ. V was shortened by 0 bases and J by 5 bases, with 10 bases between the two germline ends. The CDR3 consists of 14 residues. DNA of the CDR3: TGTGCCAGCAGCCAAGATCTGCGCGGGGAGACCCAGTACTTC. Amino acids: CASSQDLRGETQYF.

The chain has TRBV6-5 and TRBJ1-1; 10 bases align to TRBD1. Germline CDR1 is MNHEY and CDR2 is SVGAGI. The CDR3 sequence is 14 residues long. V gave up 6 bases and J gave up 5 bases; unmatched junction bases: 6. The CDR3 bases are TGTGCCAGCAGGGGGGACAGGGGAGGTACTGAAGCTTTCTTT. Residues: CASRGDRGGTEAFF.

This clone was counted only a few times. The genes are TRBV28 and TRBJ1-4, with D tentatively TRBD1 (6 bases). With 5 bases removed from V and 8 bases from J, the gap between germline ends came to 12 bases. The germline gives CDR1 MDHEN, CDR2 SYDVKM. The CDR3 is 13 residues long. The CDR3 region is CASSANRAEKLFF. The CDR3 DNA reads TGTGCCAGCAGTGCCAACAGGGCCGAAAAACTGTTTTTT.

V usage is TRBV19 and J usage is TRBJ2-4; no clear D. V lost 6 bases and J lost 0, with 12 bases in between. Germline CDR1 LNHDA, CDR2 SQIVND (reference sequence). There are 15 residues in the CDR3. CDR3 region: CASSAATLAKNIQYF. The DNA of the CDR3 is TGTGCCAGTAGCGCGGCCACCCTAGCCAAAAACATTCAGTACTTC.

CDR3 region: CASSVGNSGSTDTQYF. CDR3 coding DNA: TGTGCCAGCAGCGTAGGTAATAGCGGGAGCACAGATACGCAGTATTTT. The chain links TRBV9 to TRBJ2-3, with 7 bases lining up with TRBD2. The CDR3 spans 16 residues. Germline CDR1 and CDR2: SGDLS and YYNGEE. V lost 0 bases, J lost 0 bases, and 4 bases stayed unmatched.

The CDR3 loop is CASSSHRQDNYGYTF. The CDR3 DNA sequence: TGTGCCAGCAGCTCCCATCGACAGGACAACTATGGCTACACCTTC. This rearrangement joins TRBV6-2 or TRBV6-3 to TRBJ1-2; a possible D gene is TRBD1 (6 bases). Germline CDR1 and CDR2: MNHEY and SVGEGT. CDR3 length: 15 residues. Trimming shortened V by 6 bases and J by 2 bases, and 16 bases separated the two germline ends.

This chain links TRBV4-2 with TRBJ2-2; D gene ambiguous. The CDR3 extends over 16 amino acids. The germline V and J ends were trimmed by 1 base and 3 bases, with 12 bases remaining between them. Germline CDR1 LGHNA, CDR2 YNFKEQ. CDR3 DNA: TGTGCCAGCAGCCAAGTTCGGCTAGGCGACACCGGGGAGCTGTTTTTT. Translated: CASSQVRLGDTGELFF.